Sequencing of this T cell receptor (beta chain) was carried out in a study of blood T cell repertoires in COVID-19. The wider study: From T cells, B-cell-depleted T cells, or PBMCs came the material, which was cDNA or gDNA.

Per the original methods: Nucleated cell counts were estimated from reference gene primer amplification. Profiled with immunoSEQ multiplex PCR; TCRdb holds only in-frame clones, not every one. The D gene and trimming were derived from the DNA, and the V and J assignments and clone size from that table. The table has some 250,000 clones, 88% seen once. Germline CDR1 MNHNS, CDR2 SASEGT. The V and J ends lost 3 bases and 0 bases respectively, with 11 bases between them. CDR3 length: 15 amino acids. The rearrangement uses TRBV6-1 and TRBJ1-1; D is perhaps TRBD1 (6 bases). The sample taken for sequencing was peripheral blood. The TCR was taken from a woman between 40 and 50 years old who had recovered from COVID-19. The CDR3 coding sequence is TGTGCCAGCAGTGACGCCAGGGGACTGAACACTGAAGCTTTCTTT. This gives the protein CASSDARGLNTEAFF.